These 25 T cell receptor beta chains were sequenced from one sample in a study of identical twins. Each CDR3 protein gets one entry after TCRdb re-called the 5' RACE reads with MiXCR. The data contain about 530,000 distinct CDR3 sequences, roughly 15% of them singletons. These records were also assigned to another study, of yellow fever vaccine responses in identical twins.

Sequenced input: CD4+ T cells sorted from blood. The receptors were sampled from a woman under 30 in good health.

This clonotype was observed a few times. This chain uses TRBV11-3 with TRBJ2-1; the match to TRBD2 covers 7 bases. V was clipped by 1 base and J by 0 bases; unmatched bases: 6. CDR3 length: 17 amino acids. Germline V gives CDR1 SGHNT, CDR2 YENEEA. CDR3 DNA sequence: TGTGCCAGCAGCTTAGGTAGACTAGCCTCCTCCTACAATGAGCAGTTCTTC. Residues: CASSLGRLASSYNEQFF.

This clonotype has a handful of counts. The chain combines TRBV6-1 with TRBJ1-2, with a tentative D call TRBD1 (5 bases). Deletions cut 6 bases from V and 2 bases from J, with 13 bases between. This CDR3 has 14 amino acids. Germline V lookup: CDR1 MNHNS, CDR2 SASEGT. The CDR3 is CASRAGALNYGYTF. CDR3 coding DNA: TGTGCCAGCAGGGCCGGGGCCCTAAACTATGGCTACACCTTC.

The chain's CDR3 is CASSSGVTNEKLFF. DNA of the CDR3: TGCGCCAGCAGCTCTGGGGTAACTAATGAAAAACTGTTTTTT. This chain links TRBV5-1 with TRBJ1-4; the D is unclear. Germline values: CDR1 SGHRS, CDR2 YFSETQ. V was shortened by 3 bases and J by 1 base, with 7 bases between the two germline ends. The CDR3 is made up of 14 amino acids.

There are a few counts of this clonotype. The chain employs TRBV12-3 or TRBV12-4 and TRBJ2-2; D uncertain. This CDR3 comprises 13 residues. V was clipped by 3 bases and J by 6 bases, with 8 bases between them. Written as DNA, the CDR3 is TGTGCCAGCAGTTTCGCACACGCCGGGGAGCTGTTTTTT. Its protein product is CASSFAHAGELFF.

This clonotype was recorded many times. The V call is TRBV12-3 or TRBV12-4, the J call TRBJ2-5; D is possibly TRBD1 or TRBD2 (5 bases each). The CDR3 runs 16 residues. V shed 5 bases and J shed 2 bases, with 18 bases lying between them. CDR3: CASSTRDREKQETQYF. In DNA, the CDR3 is TGTGCCAGCAGTACTCGGGACCGGGAAAAACAAGAGACCCAGTACTTC.

This clonotype was counted a few times. The chain couples TRBV7-2 to TRBJ2-7; TRBD2 aligns across 9 bases. CDR1 and CDR2 from the germline V gene are SGHTA and FQGNSA. With V trimmed by 1 base and J by 0 bases, 4 bases remained unmatched. The CDR3 is made up of 16 amino acids. CDR3 DNA: TGTGCCAGCAGCTTAGATAGTAGCGGGAGCTCCTACGAGCAGTACTTC. Translating gives CASSLDSSGSSYEQYF.

The chain recombines TRBV4-1 with TRBJ1-2, with 7 bases fitting TRBD1. The length of the CDR3 is 17 residues. Germline CDR1 and CDR2: MGHRA and YSYEKL. V trimming: 4 bases; J trimming: 3 bases; junction bases outside the gene matches: 14. The CDR3 reads CASSPQTGTAYYYGYTF. The CDR3, as DNA: TGCGCCAGCAGCCCCCAGACCGGGACAGCATACTACTATGGCTACACCTTC.

There are a few counts of this clonotype. V gene TRBV6-1 combines with J gene TRBJ2-3, with 7 positions matching TRBD1. The CDR3 consists of 15 residues. Germline CDR1 is MNHNS and CDR2 is SASEGT. V shed 6 bases and J 1 base; nucleotides not matched to a gene: 7. CDR3 residues: CASRVRDSRTDTQYF. CDR3 nucleotides: TGTGCCAGCAGGGTCCGGGACAGTCGCACAGATACGCAGTATTTT.

The rearrangement uses TRBV20-1 and TRBJ2-5; possibly TRBD2 for D (5 bases). Germline V gene sequence: CDR1 DFQATT, CDR2 SNEGSKA (reference sequence). The CDR3 length is 11 residues. V was pared by 5 bases and J by 5 bases, with 9 bases between. CDR3 coding DNA: TGCAGTGCTGTACCGGGGGAGACCCAGTACTTC. Translated: CSAVPGETQYF.

This chain joins TRBV20-1 and TRBJ2-3; possibly TRBD1 for D (5 bases). This CDR3 is 17 amino acids long. Trimming pared 1 base from V and 0 bases from J, leaving 17 bases between. Germline V gene sequence: CDR1 DFQATT, CDR2 SNEGSKA (reference sequence). DNA of the CDR3: TGCAGTGCTAGAGGCCTCGCCCGTGGGGCTAGCACAGATACGCAGTATTTT. Protein sequence: CSARGLARGASTDTQYF.

This clonotype has ten or more counts. The chain combines TRBV5-1 with TRBJ1-1; possible D gene TRBD1, 6 bases. Trimming shortened V by 2 bases and J by 0 bases, and 11 bases separated the two germline ends. CDR3 length equals 15 residues. Germline values: CDR1 SGHRS, CDR2 YFSETQ. CDR3 residues: CASSFVQGLNTEAFF. As DNA, the CDR3 is TGCGCCAGCAGCTTTGTACAGGGACTGAACACTGAAGCTTTCTTT.

The V gene is TRBV10-3, the J gene TRBJ1-6, with D unresolved. Between the trimmed V and J ends, which lost 3 bases and 11 bases, there was a span of 20 bases. The CDR3 covers 16 residues. CDR1 is ENHRY and CDR2 is SYGVKD in the germline V gene. The CDR3 loop is CAISDRTSHAGPPLHF. Here the CDR3 DNA reads TGTGCCATCAGTGATCGGACGAGCCACGCGGGCCCACCCCTCCACTTT.

This clonotype has at least ten counts. This chain links TRBV12-3 or TRBV12-4 with TRBJ2-2; TRBD1 aligns across 10 bases. V lost 7 bases and J lost 3; bases outside the gene matches: 8. This CDR3 has 16 residues. In DNA, the CDR3 is TGTGCCAGCATTTCACGGGGACAGGGGTACACCGGGGAGCTGTTTTTT. Translation gives CASISRGQGYTGELFF.

This clonotype has more than one count but fewer than ten. The chain couples TRBV7-3 to TRBJ2-3; 12 positions match TRBD2. J gave up 4 bases and V 4 bases, and 9 bases lay outside the gene matches. CDR1 and CDR2 (germline): SGHTA, FQGTGA. This CDR3 spans 17 amino acids. The CDR3 nucleotides read TGTGCCAGCAGCTGGTCAGCCGGACTAGCGGGATCAGATACGCAGTATTTT. Translating gives CASSWSAGLAGSDTQYF.

DNA for the CDR3: TGTGCCAGCAGCGTAGGGGCATACGAGGGAGAGACCCAGTACTTC. Translation gives CASSVGAYEGETQYF. The V and J genes are TRBV9 and TRBJ2-5; D might be TRBD2 (5 bases). The V end lost 0 bases, the J end lost 4 bases, and 13 bases lay between the germline ends. Germline-derived CDR1 and CDR2 are SGDLS and YYNGEE. The CDR3 has 15 amino acids.

The chain uses TRBV5-1 and TRBJ2-2; no clear D gene. CDR1 is SGHRS and CDR2 is YFSETQ in the germline V gene. CDR3 length equals 15 residues. The V end was cut by 6 bases, the J end by 5 bases, with 17 bases between. Here the CDR3 DNA reads TGCGCCAGCACCTACCCCACCGGAACGACCGGGGAGCTGTTTTTT. This gives the protein CASTYPTGTTGELFF.

This clonotype was seen a few times. The chain recombines TRBV5-1 with TRBJ2-2; D call uncertain. This CDR3 is 15 amino acids long. V lost 0 bases and J lost 1, with 7 bases in between. CDR1 SGHRS and CDR2 YFSETQ come from the germline V gene. The CDR3 loop reads CASSLAQLNTGELFF. CDR3 bases: TGCGCCAGCAGCTTGGCACAGTTGAACACCGGGGAGCTGTTTTTT.

As regards this clonotype: The junction and the germline gene differ at one end; a read error may be behind it. The CDR3 spells CAISLGHYNEQFF. CDR3 coding DNA: TGTGCCATCAGCCTCGGACACTACAATGAGCAGTTCTTC. The rearrangement uses TRBV5-6 and TRBJ2-1; tentatively, D is TRBD1 (5 bases). Looked up from germline, CDR1 is SGHDT and CDR2 is YYEEEE. This CDR3 comprises 13 residues.

V gene TRBV12-3 or TRBV12-4 combines with J gene TRBJ2-7; TRBD1 or TRBD2 may be the D gene (5 bases each). The germline V and J ends were trimmed by 5 bases and 1 base, with 12 bases remaining between them. This CDR3 contains 14 residues. The CDR3, as DNA: TGTGCCAGCAGTCGGATTGGGGGATCCTACGAGCAGTACTTC. It is translated as CASSRIGGSYEQYF.

This clonotype has more than one count but fewer than ten. CDR3 bases: TGTGCCAGCTCCTTTCACAGGACCGGGGAGCTGTTTTTT. Translated: CASSFHRTGELFF. The chain employs TRBV5-5 and TRBJ2-2; a possible D gene is TRBD1 (5 bases). The CDR3 runs 13 residues. Trimming shortened V by 7 bases and J by 5 bases, and 12 bases separated the two germline ends. Germline values: CDR1 SGHKS, CDR2 YYEKEE (reference sequence).

This chain connects TRBV9 to TRBJ2-2; 9 nucleotides line up with TRBD1. Germline V lookup: CDR1 SGDLS, CDR2 YYNGEE. Germline trimming cut 3 bases from V and 5 bases from J; bases unmatched to any gene: 5. The CDR3 is 15 amino acids. For the CDR3, the DNA is TGTGCCAGCAGCGATAGGACAGGGGAGACCGGGGAGCTGTTTTTT. Residues: CASSDRTGETGELFF.

V usage is TRBV24-1 and J usage is TRBJ2-2; D is uncertain. The germline V gene encodes CDR1 KGHDR and CDR2 SFDVKD. The CDR3 contains 13 residues. V lost 7 bases to trimming and J lost 2 bases, with 7 bases between them. CDR3 sequence: CATRRQNTGELFF. Here the CDR3 DNA reads TGTGCCACCAGGAGGCAAAACACCGGGGAGCTGTTTTTT.

This clonotype was picked up a small number of times. The chain uses TRBV10-3 and TRBJ1-2; no clear D gene. The germline V and J ends were trimmed by 9 bases and 2 bases, with 7 bases remaining between them. This CDR3 spans 11 amino acids. Germline V gene sequence: CDR1 ENHRY, CDR2 SYGVKD. The CDR3 loop reads CAIGQNYGYTF. CDR3 DNA sequence: TGTGCCATAGGTCAGAACTATGGCTACACCTTC.

This chain joins TRBV3-1 and TRBJ2-5; 8 bases line up with TRBD2. This CDR3 is built from 13 residues. Germline-derived CDR1 and CDR2 are LGHDT and YNNKEL (reference sequence). V was clipped by 8 bases and J by 4 bases; unmatched bases: 6. In nucleotides, the CDR3 is TGTGCCAGCGGCAGCGGGAGCCGAGAGACCCAGTACTTC. Amino acids: CASGSGSRETQYF.

The chain employs TRBV3-1 and TRBJ2-2; D call uncertain. In germline, CDR1 is LGHDT, CDR2 YNNKEL (reference sequence). Deletions cut 1 base from V and 5 bases from J, with 8 bases between. This CDR3 is 14 amino acids long. The CDR3 nucleotides are TGTGCCAGCAGCCAAGTTAGCAGGACCGGGGAGCTGTTTTTT. Its translation: CASSQVSRTGELFF.